This T cell receptor beta chain comes out of a study of cytomegalovirus exposure and HLA in healthy donors. There are a few counts of this clone. With 2 bases clipped from V and 0 bases from J, the junction kept 19 bases outside the gene matches. From germline, CDR1 is WNHNN and CDR2 SYGVQD (reference sequence). The length of the CDR3 is 22 residues. Primers for the PCR totalled 60 Vbeta and 13 Jbeta. Using immunoSEQ multiplex PCR, the repertoire was profiled, and TCRdb retains in-frame clones only, with some absent. The table includes approximately 130,000 clones, more than 80% detected once. The sample taken for sequencing was PBMCs. This chain joins TRBV10-1 and TRBJ2-6; 7 positions agree with TRBD1. This sequence originates from a woman aged 40 to 50 in good health and CMV-seropositive. The CDR3 coding sequence is TGCGCCAGCAGTGAGAGAGAGGTATGTTCGGGACAGAACTACTCTGGGGCCAACGTCCTGACTTTC. Protein: CASSEREVCSGQNYSGANVLTF.